One and the same sample provided the 25 T cell receptor beta chains below, sequenced in a study of cytomegalovirus exposure and HLA in healthy donors. Assay used: immunoSEQ multiplex PCR; TCRdb lists only in-frame clones, some missing. The table records about 250,000 clones, approximately 87% of them present only once. Source material: PBMCs. Source of these receptors: a man younger than 30 in good health and CMV-seronegative.

The chain employs TRBV5-1 and TRBJ2-5; the match to TRBD1 covers 8 bases. V lost 4 bases and J lost 4; bases outside the gene matches: 15. This CDR3 region has 17 residues. Looked up from germline, CDR1 is SGHRS and CDR2 is YFSETQ. CDR3 region: CASSRRTQGAYGETQYF. CDR3 nucleotide sequence: TGCGCCAGCAGCCGGAGGACTCAGGGGGCATACGGAGAGACCCAGTACTTC.

The CDR3: CASSSDRGGGNTIYF. In DNA, the CDR3 is TGTGCCAGCAGTTCAGACAGGGGAGGAGGAAACACCATATATTTT. The chain recombines TRBV6-5 with TRBJ1-3, with 8 bases aligning to TRBD1. With V trimmed by 4 bases and J by 4 bases, 6 bases remained unmatched. This CDR3 region has 15 residues. Germline lookup yields CDR1 MNHEY and CDR2 SVGAGI.

V usage is TRBV7-2 and J usage is TRBJ2-1, with a possible D match to TRBD1 (6 bases). The germline V and J ends were trimmed by 4 bases and 5 bases, with 9 bases remaining between them. CDR3 length: 13 amino acids. CDR1 SGHTA and CDR2 FQGNSA come from the germline V gene. CDR3 bases: TGTGCCAGCAGCTCCTGGACAGACAATGAGCAGTTCTTC. It is translated as CASSSWTDNEQFF.

V is TRBV10-2 and J is TRBJ2-7; D is perhaps TRBD1 (5 bases). Germline V CDR1 and CDR2: WSHSY, SAAADI. Deletions cut 3 bases from V and 5 bases from J, with 14 bases between. The CDR3 totals 14 residues. The CDR3 sequence is CASSESGRAHEQYF. The CDR3 DNA sequence: TGCGCCAGCAGTGAAAGTGGCAGGGCCCACGAGCAGTACTTC.

The chain combines TRBV6-1 with TRBJ1-5; D is undetermined. Germline V gives CDR1 MNHNS, CDR2 SASEGT. The CDR3 is 16 residues long. Deletions cut 2 bases from V and 0 bases from J, with 11 bases between. CDR3 loop: CASSERVVLSNQPQHF. CDR3 sequence (DNA): TGTGCCAGCAGTGAACGGGTAGTTCTTAGCAATCAGCCCCAGCATTTT.

The chain combines TRBV6-5 with TRBJ2-5; 7 nucleotides match TRBD1. Losses at the gene ends were 5 bases for V and 2 bases for J; bases not matched to a gene: 2. CDR3 length: 13 residues. From germline, CDR1 is MNHEY and CDR2 SVGAGI. Here the CDR3 reads CASSRQGQETQYF. The DNA for the CDR3 is TGTGCCAGCAGTCGACAGGGTCAAGAGACCCAGTACTTC.

V usage is TRBV7-2 and J usage is TRBJ1-5, with 7 bases fitting TRBD1. CDR3 length: 16 residues. Germline CDR1 SGHTA, CDR2 FQGNSA. V shed 3 bases and J 5 bases; nucleotides not matched to a gene: 10. The CDR3 loop reads CASSLAGGGAHQPQHF. The CDR3, as DNA: TGTGCCAGCAGCTTGGCAGGAGGGGGCGCCCATCAGCCCCAGCATTTT.

The chain carries TRBV4-2 and TRBJ2-1; 11 bases fit TRBD2. CDR1 is LGHNA, CDR2 YNFKEQ, per germline. The CDR3 covers 19 residues. The V segment lost 4 bases and the J segment 0 bases; nucleotides outside the gene matches: 11. CDR3 coding DNA: TGTGCCAGCAGCCCACATAGCGGGGGGGACCTGAGCTCCTACAATGAGCAGTTCTTC. This translates into CASSPHSGGDLSSYNEQFF.

This clone is a singleton in its sample. The chain has TRBV5-8 and TRBJ1-5, with TRBD1 matching 7 bases. Per germline, CDR1 SGHTS and CDR2 YDEGEE. Losses at the gene ends were 3 bases for V and 0 bases for J; bases not matched to a gene: 3. The CDR3 has 15 residues. The CDR3 DNA reads as TGTGCCAGCAGCTCCCCAGGGGGTAGCAATCAGCCCCAGCATTTT. Translation gives CASSSPGGSNQPQHF.

The CDR3 nucleotides read TGTGCCAGCAGCTTGGACCCGGACAGGGGTTCCGAGCAGTACTTC. Translated: CASSLDPDRGSEQYF. The chain carries TRBV5-4 and TRBJ2-7, with 9 bases that match TRBD1. In germline, CDR1 is SGHNT, CDR2 YYREEE (reference sequence). CDR3 size: 15 residues. The V gene end was trimmed by 0 bases and the J gene end by 6 bases; junction bases not matched to a gene: 7.

This clone was recorded once. The chain combines TRBV28 with TRBJ2-3; TRBD1 might be the D (6 bases). From germline, CDR1 is MDHEN and CDR2 SYDVKM. This CDR3 is built from 14 residues. V lost 3 bases, J lost 5 bases, and 12 bases lay in between. The CDR3 region is CASSFRGTQDTQYF. CDR3 sequence (DNA): TGTGCCAGCAGTTTTAGGGGGACCCAAGATACGCAGTATTTT.

DNA of the CDR3: TGCAGCGTTGGGCTGGCGAACACTGAAGCTTTCTTT. As protein: CSVGLANTEAFF. V and J are TRBV29-1 and TRBJ1-1; D remains ambiguous. The CDR3 spans 12 residues. Per the germline V gene, CDR1 is SQVTM and CDR2 is ANQGSEA. Trimming removed 4 bases from V and 1 base from J, with 7 bases in between.

This chain joins TRBV2 and TRBJ2-7; the match to TRBD1 covers 7 bases. The ends lost 3 bases at V and 0 bases at J; junction bases unmatched: 5. Looked up from germline, CDR1 is SNHLY and CDR2 is FYNNEI. This CDR3 comprises 15 residues. CDR3 sequence: CASSDWTGPSYEQYF. For the CDR3, the DNA is TGTGCCAGCAGTGATTGGACAGGACCCTCCTACGAGCAGTACTTC.

The chain is built from TRBV4-3 and TRBJ2-7; TRBD1 is a possible D gene (5 bases). The ends were cut back, 5 bases at V and 2 bases at J, with 13 bases in the middle. The CDR3 contains 14 residues. Germline CDR1 is LGHNA and CDR2 is YSLEER. The CDR3 loop reads CASSRNRFTYEQYF. The CDR3, as DNA: TGCGCCAGCAGCAGGAACAGGTTTACCTACGAGCAGTACTTC.

This clone came up once. This chain uses TRBV5-5 with TRBJ1-6; TRBD1 aligns across 9 bases. With V trimmed by 3 bases and J by 11 bases, 9 bases remained unmatched. This CDR3 contains 15 residues. Germline-derived CDR1 and CDR2 are SGHKS and YYEKEE (reference sequence). This CDR3 is CASSSRDRVRAPLHF. In DNA form, the CDR3 reads TGTGCCAGCAGCTCGAGGGACAGGGTCAGGGCACCCCTCCACTTT.

The chain carries TRBV9 and TRBJ2-1, with 10 bases fitting TRBD2. Germline V gene lookup returns CDR1 SGDLS and CDR2 YYNGEE. After removal of 0 bases from V and 4 bases from J, the junction contained 4 bases not matched to a gene. This CDR3 contains 16 residues. The CDR3 nucleotides are TGTGCCAGCAGCGTAGGATGGACTAGCGGATACAATGAGCAGTTCTTC. It translates to CASSVGWTSGYNEQFF.

V usage is TRBV7-6 and J usage is TRBJ2-1; 8 nucleotides line up with TRBD2. V shed 4 bases and J 4 bases; nucleotides not matched to a gene: 15. The CDR3 is 18 amino acids. Germline loops: CDR1 SGHVS, CDR2 FNYEAQ. The CDR3 DNA sequence: TGTGCCAGCAGCTCCGAGAATAGCGGGAAGGGGAGTTACAATGAGCAGTTCTTC. It yields the protein CASSSENSGKGSYNEQFF.

This clone was seen a single time. The V call is TRBV7-2, the J call TRBJ2-4; possible D gene TRBD1, 6 bases. The germline V gene encodes CDR1 SGHTA and CDR2 FQGNSA. The V end lost 2 bases, the J end lost 1 base, and 15 bases lay between the germline ends. This CDR3 has 17 amino acids. The CDR3 DNA is TGTGCCAGCAGCTTAACTTATGACAGGTTGGCCAAAAACATTCAGTACTTC. It translates to CASSLTYDRLAKNIQYF.

In its sample, this clone was seen once. The gene calls are TRBV27 and TRBJ2-7; the D is unclear. The V end lost 5 bases, the J end lost 7 bases, and 15 bases lay between the germline ends. CDR1 MNHEY and CDR2 SMNVEV come from the germline V gene (reference sequence). This CDR3 spans 13 amino acids. DNA for the CDR3: TGTGCCAGCAGTAGGCTGGAGACTCATGAGCAGTACTTC. Translated: CASSRLETHEQYF.

This chain uses TRBV7-9 with TRBJ2-7; 8 bases agree with TRBD1. This CDR3 region has 14 residues. CDR1 is SEHNR, CDR2 FQNEAQ, per germline (reference sequence). V gave up 5 bases and J gave up 4 bases; unmatched junction bases: 7. CDR3: CASSAGQGKYEQYF. The CDR3, as DNA: TGTGCCAGCAGCGCCGGACAGGGTAAATACGAGCAGTACTTC.

This clone has a single count. CDR3 in amino acids: CASSPGQGISYEQYF. For the CDR3, the DNA is TGTGCCAGCAGCCCAGGACAGGGTATCAGCTACGAGCAGTACTTC. The J gene is TRBJ2-7, the V gene TRBV6-5; 8 bases align to TRBD1. Losses at the gene ends were 6 bases for V and 3 bases for J; bases not matched to a gene: 10. CDR1 and CDR2 from the germline V gene are MNHEY and SVGAGI. This CDR3 region has 15 residues.

The DNA of the CDR3 is TGTGCCAGCAGCTTAATTCCGAGGCCGACGTCCGGAAACACCATATATTTT. Translated: CASSLIPRPTSGNTIYF. The rearrangement joins TRBV11-2 to TRBJ1-3; D not certain. Trimming left V 2 bases short and J 4 bases short, with 18 bases between. The CDR3 consists of 17 residues. Germline V CDR1 and CDR2: SGHAT, FQNNGV.

The V and J genes are TRBV7-9 and TRBJ2-2; 10 bases fit TRBD1. CDR3 length equals 17 residues. V was clipped by 5 bases and J by 0 bases; unmatched bases: 6. The germline V gene has CDR1 SEHNR and CDR2 FQNEAQ (reference sequence). The CDR3 sequence: CASSTRQGAPNTGELFF. The CDR3 DNA follows: TGTGCCAGCAGCACGCGACAGGGGGCTCCGAACACCGGGGAGCTGTTTTTT.

This clone was picked up a small number of times. The rearrangement uses TRBV5-4 and TRBJ1-3, with 10 bases fitting TRBD1. Germline assignment: CDR1 SGHNT and CDR2 YYREEE (reference sequence). The CDR3 totals 15 residues. Trimming cost V 4 bases and J 4 bases; bases outside gene matches: 5. Here the CDR3 DNA reads TGTGCCAGCAGCGTGGGACAGGGGAGAGGAAACACCATATATTTT. Protein product: CASSVGQGRGNTIYF.

The chain carries TRBV5-1 and TRBJ2-1; 12 bases are shared with TRBD2. The ends lost 0 bases at V and 7 bases at J; junction bases unmatched: 8. This CDR3 comprises 17 residues. Germline values: CDR1 SGHRS, CDR2 YFSETQ. In DNA, the CDR3 is TGCGCCAGCAGCTTGGGCCATACTAGCGGGGGGACGAATGAGCAGTTCTTC. Translation gives CASSLGHTSGGTNEQFF. Full variable domain (remainder filled in from reference TRBV5-1 and TRBJ2-1): KAGVTQTPRYLIKTRGQQVTLSCSPISGHRSVSWYQQTPGQGLQFLFEYFSETQRNKGNFPGRFSGRQFSNSRSEMNVSTLELGDSALYLCASSLGHTSGGTNEQFFGPGTRLTVL.